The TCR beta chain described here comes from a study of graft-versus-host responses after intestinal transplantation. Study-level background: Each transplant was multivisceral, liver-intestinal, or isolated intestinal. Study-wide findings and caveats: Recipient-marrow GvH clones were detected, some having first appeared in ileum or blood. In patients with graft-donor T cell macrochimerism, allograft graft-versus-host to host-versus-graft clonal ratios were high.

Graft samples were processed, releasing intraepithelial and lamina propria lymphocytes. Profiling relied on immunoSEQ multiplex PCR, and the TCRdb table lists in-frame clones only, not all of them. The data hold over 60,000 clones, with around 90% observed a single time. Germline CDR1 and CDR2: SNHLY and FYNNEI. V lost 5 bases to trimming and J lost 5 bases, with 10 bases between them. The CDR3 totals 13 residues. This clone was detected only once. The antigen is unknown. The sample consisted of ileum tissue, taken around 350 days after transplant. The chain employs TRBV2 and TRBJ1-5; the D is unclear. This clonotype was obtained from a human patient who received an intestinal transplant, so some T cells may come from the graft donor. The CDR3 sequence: CASSQERDQPQHF. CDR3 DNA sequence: TGTGCCAGCAGTCAGGAGCGAGATCAGCCCCAGCATTTT.